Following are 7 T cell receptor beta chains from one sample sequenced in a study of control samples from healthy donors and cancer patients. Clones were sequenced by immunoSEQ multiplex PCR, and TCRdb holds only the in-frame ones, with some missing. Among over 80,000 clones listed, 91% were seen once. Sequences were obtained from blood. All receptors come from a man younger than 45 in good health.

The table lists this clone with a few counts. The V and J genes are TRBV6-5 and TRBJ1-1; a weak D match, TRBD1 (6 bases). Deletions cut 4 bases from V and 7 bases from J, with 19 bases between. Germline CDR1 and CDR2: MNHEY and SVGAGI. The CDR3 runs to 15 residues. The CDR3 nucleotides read TGTGCCAGCAGTTCCCCGCGACAGGCCGGATTTGAAGCTTTCTTT. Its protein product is CASSSPRQAGFEAFF.

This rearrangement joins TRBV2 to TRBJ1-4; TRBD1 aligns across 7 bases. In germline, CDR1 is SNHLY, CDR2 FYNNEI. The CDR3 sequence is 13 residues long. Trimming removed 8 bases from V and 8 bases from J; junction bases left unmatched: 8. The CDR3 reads CASRQGEGEKLFF. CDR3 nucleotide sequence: TGTGCCAGCCGACAGGGCGAAGGAGAAAAACTGTTTTTT.

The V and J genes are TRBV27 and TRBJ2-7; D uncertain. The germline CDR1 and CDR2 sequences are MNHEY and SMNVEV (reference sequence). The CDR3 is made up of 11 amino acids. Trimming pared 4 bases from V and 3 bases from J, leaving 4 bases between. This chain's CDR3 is CASSSNYEQYF. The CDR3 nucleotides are TGTGCCAGCAGTTCTAACTACGAGCAGTACTTC.

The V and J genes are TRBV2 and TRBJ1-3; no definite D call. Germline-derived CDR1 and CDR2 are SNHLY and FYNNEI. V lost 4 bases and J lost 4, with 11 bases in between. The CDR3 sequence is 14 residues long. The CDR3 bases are TGTGCCAGCAGTGGTGGCAGGTTCGGAAACACCATATATTTT. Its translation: CASSGGRFGNTIYF.

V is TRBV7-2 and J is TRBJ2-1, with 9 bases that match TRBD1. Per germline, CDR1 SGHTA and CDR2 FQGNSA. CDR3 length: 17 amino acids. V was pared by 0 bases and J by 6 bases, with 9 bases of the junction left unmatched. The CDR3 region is CASSLAPSGTGLNEQFF. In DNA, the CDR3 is TGTGCCAGCAGCTTAGCCCCCTCGGGGACAGGGCTCAATGAGCAGTTCTTC. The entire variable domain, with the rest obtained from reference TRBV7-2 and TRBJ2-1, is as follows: GAGVSQSPSNKVTEKGKDVELRCDPISGHTALYWYRQSLGQGLEFLIYFQGNSAPDKSGLPSDRFSAERTGGSVSTLTIQRTQQEDSAVYLCASSLAPSGTGLNEQFFGPGTRLTVL.

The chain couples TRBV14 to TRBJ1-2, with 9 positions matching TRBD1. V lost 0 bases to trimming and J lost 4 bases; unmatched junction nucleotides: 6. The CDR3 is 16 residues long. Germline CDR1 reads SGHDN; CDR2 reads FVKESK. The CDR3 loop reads CASSQDKGQGFYGYTF. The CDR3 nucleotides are TGTGCCAGCAGCCAAGATAAGGGACAGGGATTCTATGGCTACACCTTC.

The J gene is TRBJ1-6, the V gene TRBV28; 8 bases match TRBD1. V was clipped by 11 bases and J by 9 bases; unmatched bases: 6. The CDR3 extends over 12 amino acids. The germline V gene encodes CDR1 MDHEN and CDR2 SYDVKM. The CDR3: CASRRGLSPLHF. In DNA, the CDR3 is TGTGCCTCCCGCAGGGGGCTTTCACCCCTCCACTTT.